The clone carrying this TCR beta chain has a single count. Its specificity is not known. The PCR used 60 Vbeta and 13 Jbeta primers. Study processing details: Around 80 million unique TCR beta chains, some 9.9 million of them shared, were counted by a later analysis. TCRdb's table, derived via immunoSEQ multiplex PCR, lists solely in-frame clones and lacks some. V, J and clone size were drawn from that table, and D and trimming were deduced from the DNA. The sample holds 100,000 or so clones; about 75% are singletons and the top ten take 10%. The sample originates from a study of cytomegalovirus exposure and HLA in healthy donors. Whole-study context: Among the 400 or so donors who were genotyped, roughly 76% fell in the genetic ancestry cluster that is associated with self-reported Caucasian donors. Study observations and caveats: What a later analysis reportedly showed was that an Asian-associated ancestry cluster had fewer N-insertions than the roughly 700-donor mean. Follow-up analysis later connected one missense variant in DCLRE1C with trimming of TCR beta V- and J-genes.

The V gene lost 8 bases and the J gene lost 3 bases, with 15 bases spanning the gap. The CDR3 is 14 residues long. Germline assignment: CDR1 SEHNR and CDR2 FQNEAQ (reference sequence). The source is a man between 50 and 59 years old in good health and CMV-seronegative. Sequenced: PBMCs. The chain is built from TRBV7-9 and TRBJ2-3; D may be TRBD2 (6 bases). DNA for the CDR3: TGTGCCAGCGTTCGTTCCGGGGGAACAGATACGCAGTATTTT. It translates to CASVRSGGTDTQYF.